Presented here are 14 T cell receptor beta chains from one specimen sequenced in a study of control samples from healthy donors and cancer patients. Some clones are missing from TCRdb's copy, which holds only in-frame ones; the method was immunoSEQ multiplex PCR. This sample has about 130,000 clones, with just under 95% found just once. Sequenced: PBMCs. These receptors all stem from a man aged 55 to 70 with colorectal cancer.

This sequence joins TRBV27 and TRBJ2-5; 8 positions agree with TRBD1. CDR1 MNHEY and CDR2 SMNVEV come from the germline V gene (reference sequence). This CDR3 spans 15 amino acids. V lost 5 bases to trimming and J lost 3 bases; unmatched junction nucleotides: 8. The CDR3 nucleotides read TGTGCCAGCAGTCCCTGGACAGGGAGGAAAGAGACCCAGTACTTC. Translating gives CASSPWTGRKETQYF.

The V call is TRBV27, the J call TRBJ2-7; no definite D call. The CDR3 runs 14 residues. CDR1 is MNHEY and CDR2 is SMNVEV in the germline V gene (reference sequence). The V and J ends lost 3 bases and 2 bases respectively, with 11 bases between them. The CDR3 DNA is TGTGCCAGCAGTTTCCGGCAGATGCCCTACGAGCAGTACTTC. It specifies CASSFRQMPYEQYF.

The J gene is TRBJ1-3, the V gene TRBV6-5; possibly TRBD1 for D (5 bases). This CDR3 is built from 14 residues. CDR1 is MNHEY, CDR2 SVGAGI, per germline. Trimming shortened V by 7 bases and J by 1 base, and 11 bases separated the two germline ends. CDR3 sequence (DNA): TGTGCCAGCACCGCGCAGGGTTCTGGAAACACCATATATTTT. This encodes CASTAQGSGNTIYF.

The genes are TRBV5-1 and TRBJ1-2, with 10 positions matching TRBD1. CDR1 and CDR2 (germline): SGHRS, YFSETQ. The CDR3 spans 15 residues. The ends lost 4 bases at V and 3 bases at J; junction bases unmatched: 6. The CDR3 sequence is CASSEPGQGYYGYTF. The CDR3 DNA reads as TGCGCCAGCAGCGAACCGGGACAGGGGTACTATGGCTACACCTTC.

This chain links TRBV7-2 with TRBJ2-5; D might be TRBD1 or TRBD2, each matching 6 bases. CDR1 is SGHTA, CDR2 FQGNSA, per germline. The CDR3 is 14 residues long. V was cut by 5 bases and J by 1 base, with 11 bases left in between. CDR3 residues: CASSKGGSQETQYF. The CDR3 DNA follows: TGTGCCAGCAGCAAAGGGGGGTCCCAAGAGACCCAGTACTTC.

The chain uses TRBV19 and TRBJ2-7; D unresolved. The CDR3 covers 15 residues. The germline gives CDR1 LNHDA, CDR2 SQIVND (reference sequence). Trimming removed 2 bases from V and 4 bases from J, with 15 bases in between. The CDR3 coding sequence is TGTGCCAGTAGTATAACCGGGCAAACGCTTTACGAGCAGTACTTC. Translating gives CASSITGQTLYEQYF.

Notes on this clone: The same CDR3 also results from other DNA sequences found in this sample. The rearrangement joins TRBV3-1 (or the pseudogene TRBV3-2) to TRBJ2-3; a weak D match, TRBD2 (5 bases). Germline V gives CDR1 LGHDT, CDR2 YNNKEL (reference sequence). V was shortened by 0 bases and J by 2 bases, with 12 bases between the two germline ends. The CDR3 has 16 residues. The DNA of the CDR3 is TGTGCCAGCAGCCAAGAGCTAGCCGGGTTCACAGATACGCAGTATTTT. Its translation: CASSQELAGFTDTQYF.

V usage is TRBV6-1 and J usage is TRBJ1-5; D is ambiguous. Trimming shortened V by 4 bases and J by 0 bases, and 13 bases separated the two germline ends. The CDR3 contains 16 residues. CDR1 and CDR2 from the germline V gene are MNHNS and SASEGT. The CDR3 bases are TGTGCCAGCAGTGCAAGCGACGGGGTTAGCAATCAGCCCCAGCATTTT. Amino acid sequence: CASSASDGVSNQPQHF.

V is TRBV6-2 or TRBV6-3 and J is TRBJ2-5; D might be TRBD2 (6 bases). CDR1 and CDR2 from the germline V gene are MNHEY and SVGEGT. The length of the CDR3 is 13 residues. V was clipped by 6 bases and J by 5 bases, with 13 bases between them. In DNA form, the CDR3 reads TGTGCCAGCAGCCCCGGGAGCATGGAGACCCAGTACTTC. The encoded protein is CASSPGSMETQYF.

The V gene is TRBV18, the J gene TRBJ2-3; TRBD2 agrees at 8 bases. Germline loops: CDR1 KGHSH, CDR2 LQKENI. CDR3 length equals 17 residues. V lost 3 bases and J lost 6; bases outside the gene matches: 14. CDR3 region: CASSPANGLAEGDTQYF. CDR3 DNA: TGTGCCAGCTCACCTGCGAATGGACTAGCAGAAGGGGATACGCAGTATTTT.

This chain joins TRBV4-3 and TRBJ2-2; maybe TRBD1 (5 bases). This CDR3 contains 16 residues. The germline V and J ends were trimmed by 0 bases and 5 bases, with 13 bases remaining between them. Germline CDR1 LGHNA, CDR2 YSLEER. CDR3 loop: CASSQDRTGSTGELFF. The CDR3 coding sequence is TGCGCCAGCAGCCAAGATAGAACAGGTTCGACCGGGGAGCTGTTTTTT.

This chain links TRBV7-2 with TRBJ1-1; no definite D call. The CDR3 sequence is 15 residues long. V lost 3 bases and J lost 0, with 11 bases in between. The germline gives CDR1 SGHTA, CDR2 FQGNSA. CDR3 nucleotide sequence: TGTGCCAGCAGCTTTTCGGGCGGGATGAACACTGAAGCTTTCTTT. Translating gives CASSFSGGMNTEAFF. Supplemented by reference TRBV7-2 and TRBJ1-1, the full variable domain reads GAGVSQSPSNKVTEKGKDVELRCDPISGHTALYWYRQSLGQGLEFLIYFQGNSAPDKSGLPSDRFSAERTGGSVSTLTIQRTQQEDSAVYLCASSFSGGMNTEAFFGQGTRLTVV.

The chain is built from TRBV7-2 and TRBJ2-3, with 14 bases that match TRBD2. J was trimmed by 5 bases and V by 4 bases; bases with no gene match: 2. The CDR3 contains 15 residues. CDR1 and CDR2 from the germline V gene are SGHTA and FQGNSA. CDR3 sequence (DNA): TGTGCCAGCAGCTCCGGACTAGCGGGGGGAGATACGCAGTATTTT. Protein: CASSSGLAGGDTQYF.

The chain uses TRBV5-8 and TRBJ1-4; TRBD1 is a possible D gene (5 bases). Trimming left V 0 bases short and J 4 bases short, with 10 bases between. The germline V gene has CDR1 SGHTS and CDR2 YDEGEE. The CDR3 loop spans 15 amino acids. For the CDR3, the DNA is TGTGCCAGCAGCTTGGCAGGGATTCTTAATGAAAAACTGTTTTTT. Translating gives CASSLAGILNEKLFF.